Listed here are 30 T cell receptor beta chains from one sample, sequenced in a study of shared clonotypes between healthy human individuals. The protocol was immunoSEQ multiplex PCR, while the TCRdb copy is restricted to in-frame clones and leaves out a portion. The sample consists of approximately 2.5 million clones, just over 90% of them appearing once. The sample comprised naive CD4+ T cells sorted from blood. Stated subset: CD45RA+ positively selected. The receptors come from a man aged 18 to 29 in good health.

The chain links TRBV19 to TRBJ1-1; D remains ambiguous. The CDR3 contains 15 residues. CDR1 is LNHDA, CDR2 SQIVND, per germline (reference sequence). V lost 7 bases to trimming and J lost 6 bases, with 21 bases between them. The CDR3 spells CASIDRFEGSSEAFF. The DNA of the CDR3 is TGTGCCAGTATAGACCGTTTCGAGGGATCATCTGAAGCTTTCTTT.

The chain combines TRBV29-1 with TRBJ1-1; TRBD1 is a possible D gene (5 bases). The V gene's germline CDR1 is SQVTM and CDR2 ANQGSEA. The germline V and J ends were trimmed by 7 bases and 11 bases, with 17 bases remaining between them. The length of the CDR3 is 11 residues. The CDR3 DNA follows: TGCAGCGCTGCGGGACCTCAGGCGGCTTTCTTT. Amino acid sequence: CSAAGPQAAFF. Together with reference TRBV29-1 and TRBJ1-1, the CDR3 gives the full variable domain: SAVISQKPSRDICQRGTSLTIQCQVDSQVTMMFWYRQQPGQSLTLIATANQGSEATYESGFVIDKFPISRPNLTFSTLTVSNMSPEDSSIYLCSAAGPQAAFFGQGTRLTVV.

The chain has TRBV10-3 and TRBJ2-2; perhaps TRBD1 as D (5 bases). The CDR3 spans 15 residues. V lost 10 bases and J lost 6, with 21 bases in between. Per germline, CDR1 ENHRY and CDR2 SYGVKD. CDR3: CATNDGARHAGELFF. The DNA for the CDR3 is TGTGCCACCAACGATGGGGCCAGGCATGCCGGGGAGCTGTTTTTT.

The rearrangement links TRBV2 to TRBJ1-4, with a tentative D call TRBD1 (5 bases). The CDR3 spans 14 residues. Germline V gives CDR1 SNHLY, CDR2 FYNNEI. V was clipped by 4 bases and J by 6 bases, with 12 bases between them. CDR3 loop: CASSVSRGYEKLFF. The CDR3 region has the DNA TGTGCCAGCAGTGTGTCCCGGGGGTATGAAAAACTGTTTTTT. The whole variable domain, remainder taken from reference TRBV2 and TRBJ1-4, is EPEVTQTPSHQVTQMGQEVILRCVPISNHLYFYWYRQILGQKVEFLVSFYNNEISEKSEIFDDQFSVERPDGSNFTLKIRSTKLEDSAMYFCASSVSRGYEKLFFGSGTQLSVL.

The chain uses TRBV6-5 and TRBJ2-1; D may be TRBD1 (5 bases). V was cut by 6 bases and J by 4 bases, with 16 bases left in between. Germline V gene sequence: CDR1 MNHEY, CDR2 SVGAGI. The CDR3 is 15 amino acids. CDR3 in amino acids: CASRPDSLGYNEQFF. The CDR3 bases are TGTGCCAGCAGACCAGACAGCCTGGGGTACAATGAGCAGTTCTTC.

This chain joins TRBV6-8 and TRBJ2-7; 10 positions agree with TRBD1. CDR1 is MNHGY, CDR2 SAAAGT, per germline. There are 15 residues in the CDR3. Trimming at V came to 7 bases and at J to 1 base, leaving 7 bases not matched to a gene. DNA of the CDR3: TGTGCCAGCATCCCGGGACAGGGGCTTTCCTACGAGCAGTACTTC. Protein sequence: CASIPGQGLSYEQYF.

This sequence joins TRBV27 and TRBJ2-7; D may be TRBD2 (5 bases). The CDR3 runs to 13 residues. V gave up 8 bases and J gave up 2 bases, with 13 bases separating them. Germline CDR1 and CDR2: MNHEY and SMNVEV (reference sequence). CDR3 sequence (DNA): TGTGCCAGCGGAGCGGTCCCCCCCTACGAGCAGTACTTC. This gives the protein CASGAVPPYEQYF.

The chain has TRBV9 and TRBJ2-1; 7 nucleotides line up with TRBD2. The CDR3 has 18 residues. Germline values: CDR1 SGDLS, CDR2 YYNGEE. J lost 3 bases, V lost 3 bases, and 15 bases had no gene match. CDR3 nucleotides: TGTGCCAGCAGCGCACCATCCCTTGGGGCGGGAGACTACAATGAGCAGTTCTTC. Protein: CASSAPSLGAGDYNEQFF.

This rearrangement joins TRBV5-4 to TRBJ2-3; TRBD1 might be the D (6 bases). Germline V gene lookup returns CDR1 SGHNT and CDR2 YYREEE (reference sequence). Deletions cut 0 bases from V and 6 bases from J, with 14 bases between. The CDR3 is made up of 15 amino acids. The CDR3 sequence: CASSLVQGSYDTQYF. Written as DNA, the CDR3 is TGTGCCAGCAGCTTGGTACAGGGAAGTTACGATACGCAGTATTTT. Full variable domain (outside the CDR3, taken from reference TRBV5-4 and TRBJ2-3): ETGVTQSPTHLIKTRGQQVTLRCSSQSGHNTVSWYQQALGQGPQFIFQYYREEENGRGNFPPRFSGLQFPNYSSELNVNALELDDSALYLCASSLVQGSYDTQYFGPGTRLTVL.

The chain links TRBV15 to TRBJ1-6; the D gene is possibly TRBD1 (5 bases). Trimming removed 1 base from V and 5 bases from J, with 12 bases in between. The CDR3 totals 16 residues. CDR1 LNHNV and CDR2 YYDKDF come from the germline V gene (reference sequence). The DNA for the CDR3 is TGTGCCACCAGCAGAGTTAGGGGACTCAATAATTCACCCCTCCACTTT. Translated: CATSRVRGLNNSPLHF.

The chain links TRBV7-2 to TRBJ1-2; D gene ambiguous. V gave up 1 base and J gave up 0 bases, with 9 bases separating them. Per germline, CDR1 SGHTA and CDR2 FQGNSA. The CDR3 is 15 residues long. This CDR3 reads CASSLGQITNYGYTF. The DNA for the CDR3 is TGTGCCAGCAGCTTAGGTCAGATTACTAACTATGGCTACACCTTC.

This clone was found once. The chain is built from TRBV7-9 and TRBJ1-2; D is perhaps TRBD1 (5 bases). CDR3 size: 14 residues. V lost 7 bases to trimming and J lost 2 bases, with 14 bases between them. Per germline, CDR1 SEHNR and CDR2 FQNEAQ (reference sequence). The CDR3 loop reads CASTLQVANYGYTF. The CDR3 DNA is TGTGCCAGCACCCTACAGGTCGCAAACTATGGCTACACCTTC.

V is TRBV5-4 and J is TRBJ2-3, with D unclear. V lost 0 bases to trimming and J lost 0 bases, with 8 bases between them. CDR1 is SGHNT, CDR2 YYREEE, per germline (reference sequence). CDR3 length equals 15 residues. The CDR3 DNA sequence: TGTGCCAGCAGCTTGGGTCAGATCAGCACAGATACGCAGTATTTT. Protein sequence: CASSLGQISTDTQYF.

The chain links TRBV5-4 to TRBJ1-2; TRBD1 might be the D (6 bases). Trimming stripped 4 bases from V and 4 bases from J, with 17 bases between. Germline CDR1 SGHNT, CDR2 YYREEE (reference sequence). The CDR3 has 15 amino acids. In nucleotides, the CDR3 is TGTGCCAGCAGCCAAACAGGGTACGGTACCTATGGCTACACCTTC. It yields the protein CASSQTGYGTYGYTF.

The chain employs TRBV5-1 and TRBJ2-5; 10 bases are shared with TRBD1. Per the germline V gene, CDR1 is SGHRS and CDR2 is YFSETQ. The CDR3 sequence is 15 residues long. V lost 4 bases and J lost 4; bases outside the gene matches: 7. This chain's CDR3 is CASSIGQGVSETQYF. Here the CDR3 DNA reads TGCGCCAGCAGCATAGGACAGGGGGTTTCAGAGACCCAGTACTTC. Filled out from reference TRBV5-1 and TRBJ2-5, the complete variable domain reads KAGVTQTPRYLIKTRGQQVTLSCSPISGHRSVSWYQQTPGQGLQFLFEYFSETQRNKGNFPGRFSGRQFSNSRSEMNVSTLELGDSALYLCASSIGQGVSETQYFGPGTRLLVL.

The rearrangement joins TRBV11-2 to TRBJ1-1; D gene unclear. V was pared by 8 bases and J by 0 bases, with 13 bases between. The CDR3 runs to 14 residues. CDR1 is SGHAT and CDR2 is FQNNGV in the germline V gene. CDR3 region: CASSTGRMNTEAFF. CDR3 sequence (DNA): TGTGCCAGCTCGACGGGCAGGATGAACACTGAAGCTTTCTTT.

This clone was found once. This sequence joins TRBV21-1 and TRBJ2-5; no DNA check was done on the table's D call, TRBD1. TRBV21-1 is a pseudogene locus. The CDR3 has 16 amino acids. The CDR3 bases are TGTGCCAGCAGGCCTAGAAGTCAGGGGGTCCAAGAGACCCAGTACTTC. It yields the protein CASRPRSQGVQETQYF.

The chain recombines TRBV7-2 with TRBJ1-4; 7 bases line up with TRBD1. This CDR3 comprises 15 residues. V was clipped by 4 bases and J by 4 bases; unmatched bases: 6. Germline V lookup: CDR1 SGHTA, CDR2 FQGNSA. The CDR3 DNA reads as TGTGCCAGCAGCTCATCCGGGACAGATAATGAAAAACTGTTTTTT. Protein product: CASSSSGTDNEKLFF.

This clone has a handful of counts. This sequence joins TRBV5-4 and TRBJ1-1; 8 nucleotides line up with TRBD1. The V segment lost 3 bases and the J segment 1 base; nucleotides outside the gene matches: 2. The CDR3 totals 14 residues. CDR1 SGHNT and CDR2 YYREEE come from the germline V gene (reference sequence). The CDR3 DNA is TGTGCCAGCAGCTGGGGACAGGCGAACACTGAAGCTTTCTTT. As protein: CASSWGQANTEAFF.

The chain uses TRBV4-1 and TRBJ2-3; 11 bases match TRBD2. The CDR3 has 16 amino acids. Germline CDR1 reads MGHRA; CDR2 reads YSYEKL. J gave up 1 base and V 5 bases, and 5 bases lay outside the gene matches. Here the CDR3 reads CASSAGLAGGTDTQYF. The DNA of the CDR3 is TGCGCCAGCAGCGCCGGACTAGCGGGCGGCACAGATACGCAGTATTTT.

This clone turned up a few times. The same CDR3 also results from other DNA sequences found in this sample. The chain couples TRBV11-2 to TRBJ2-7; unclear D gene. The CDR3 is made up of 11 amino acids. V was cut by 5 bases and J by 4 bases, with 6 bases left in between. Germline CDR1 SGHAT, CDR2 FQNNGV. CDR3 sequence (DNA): TGTGCCAGCAGCAGGGTTTACGAGCAGTACTTC. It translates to CASSRVYEQYF.

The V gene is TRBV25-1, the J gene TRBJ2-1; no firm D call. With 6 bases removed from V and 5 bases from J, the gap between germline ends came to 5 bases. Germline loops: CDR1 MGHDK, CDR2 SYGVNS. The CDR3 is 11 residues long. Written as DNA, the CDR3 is TGTGCCAGCAGGAGTCACAATGAGCAGTTCTTC. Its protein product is CASRSHNEQFF.

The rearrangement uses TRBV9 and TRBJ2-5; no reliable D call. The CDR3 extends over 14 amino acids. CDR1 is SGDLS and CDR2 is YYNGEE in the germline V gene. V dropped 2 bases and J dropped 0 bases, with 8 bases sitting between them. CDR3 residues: CASSVQAYQETQYF. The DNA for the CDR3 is TGTGCCAGCAGCGTCCAGGCGTACCAAGAGACCCAGTACTTC.

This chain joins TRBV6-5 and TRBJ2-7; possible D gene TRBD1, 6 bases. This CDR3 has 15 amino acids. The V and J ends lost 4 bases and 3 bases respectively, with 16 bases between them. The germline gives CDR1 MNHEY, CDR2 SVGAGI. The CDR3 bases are TGTGCCAGCAGTTCCCTCTCGACAGGAAACTACGAGCAGTACTTC. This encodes CASSSLSTGNYEQYF.

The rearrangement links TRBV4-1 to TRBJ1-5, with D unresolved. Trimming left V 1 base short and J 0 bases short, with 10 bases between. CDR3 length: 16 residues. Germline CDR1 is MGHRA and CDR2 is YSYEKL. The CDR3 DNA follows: TGCGCCAGCAGCCAAGCCGACACCAATAGCAATCAGCCCCAGCATTTT. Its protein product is CASSQADTNSNQPQHF.

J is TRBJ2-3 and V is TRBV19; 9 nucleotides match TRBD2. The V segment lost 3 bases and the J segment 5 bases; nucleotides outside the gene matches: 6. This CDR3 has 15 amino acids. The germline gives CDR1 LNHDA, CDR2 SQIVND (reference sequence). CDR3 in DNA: TGTGCCAGTAGTATTGGCGGGAGGGCAGGAGATACGCAGTATTTT. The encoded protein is CASSIGGRAGDTQYF.

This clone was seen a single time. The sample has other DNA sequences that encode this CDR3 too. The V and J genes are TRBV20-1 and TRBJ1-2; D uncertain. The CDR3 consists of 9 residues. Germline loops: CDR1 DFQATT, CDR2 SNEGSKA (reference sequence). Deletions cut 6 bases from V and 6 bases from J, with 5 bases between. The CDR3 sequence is CSALDGYTF. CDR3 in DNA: TGCAGTGCCTTGGATGGCTACACCTTC.

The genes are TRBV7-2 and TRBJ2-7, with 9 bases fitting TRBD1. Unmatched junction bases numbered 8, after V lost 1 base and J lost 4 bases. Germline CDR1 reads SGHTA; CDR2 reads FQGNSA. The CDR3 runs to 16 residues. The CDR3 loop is CASSLVFDRGLYEQYF. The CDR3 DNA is TGTGCCAGCAGCTTAGTTTTCGACAGGGGGTTATACGAGCAGTACTTC. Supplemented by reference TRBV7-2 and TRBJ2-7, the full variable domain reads GAGVSQSPSNKVTEKGKDVELRCDPISGHTALYWYRQSLGQGLEFLIYFQGNSAPDKSGLPSDRFSAERTGGSVSTLTIQRTQQEDSAVYLCASSLVFDRGLYEQYFGPGTRLTVT.

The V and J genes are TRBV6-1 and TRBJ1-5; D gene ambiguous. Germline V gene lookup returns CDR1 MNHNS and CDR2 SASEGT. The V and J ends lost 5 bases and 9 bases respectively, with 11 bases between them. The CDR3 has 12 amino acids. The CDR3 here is CASSRNYPPQHF. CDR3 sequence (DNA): TGTGCCAGCAGTAGGAATTACCCGCCCCAGCATTTT.

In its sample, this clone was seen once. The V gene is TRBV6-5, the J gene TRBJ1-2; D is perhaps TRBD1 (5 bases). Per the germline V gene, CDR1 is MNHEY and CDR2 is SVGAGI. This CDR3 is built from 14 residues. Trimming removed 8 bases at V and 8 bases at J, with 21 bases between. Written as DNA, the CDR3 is TGTGCCAGCTTCCGGGACCGCGGCGCATCCGGCTACACCTTC. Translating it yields CASFRDRGASGYTF.